The present TCR beta chain was sequenced within a study of blood T cell dynamics during melanoma immunotherapy. Overall study: Patients with metastatic melanoma got pembrolizumab or nivolumab-ipilimumab as first-line care.

Measured with immunoSEQ multiplex PCR; TCRdb has only the in-frame clones, and not every one. The sample contains roughly 900 clones, 88% of which appear only once. The V gene's germline CDR1 is SGDLS and CDR2 YYNGEE. This CDR3 region has 14 residues. V lost 2 bases and J lost 4, with 12 bases in between. The time point is: week 3, after first cycle of checkpoint inhibitor. This chain uses TRBV9 with TRBJ1-2; D is perhaps TRBD1 (5 bases). This sequence was found in a human donor with melanoma. Sequenced here: cell-free DNA from blood, sampled from a patient treated with checkpoint blockade. The CDR3 DNA is TGTGCCAGCAGCGTGAAGGGGATCGGCTATGGCTACACCTTC. This sequence encodes CASSVKGIGYGYTF.